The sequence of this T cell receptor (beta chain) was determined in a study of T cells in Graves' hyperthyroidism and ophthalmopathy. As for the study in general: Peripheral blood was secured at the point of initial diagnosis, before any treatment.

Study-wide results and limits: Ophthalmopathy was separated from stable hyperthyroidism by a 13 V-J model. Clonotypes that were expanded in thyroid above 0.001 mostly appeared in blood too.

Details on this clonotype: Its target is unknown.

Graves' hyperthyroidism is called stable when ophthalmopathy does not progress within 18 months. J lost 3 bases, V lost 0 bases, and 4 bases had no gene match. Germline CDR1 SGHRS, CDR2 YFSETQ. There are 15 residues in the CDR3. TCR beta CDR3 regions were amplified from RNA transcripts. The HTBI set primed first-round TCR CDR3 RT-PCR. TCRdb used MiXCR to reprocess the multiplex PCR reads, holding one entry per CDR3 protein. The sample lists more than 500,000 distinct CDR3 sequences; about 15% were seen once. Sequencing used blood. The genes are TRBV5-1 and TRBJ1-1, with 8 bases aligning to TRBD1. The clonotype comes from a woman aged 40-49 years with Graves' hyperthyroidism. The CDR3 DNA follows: TGCGCCAGCAGCTTGGTACAGGGGGGGGACACTGAAGCTTTCTTT. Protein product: CASSLVQGGDTEAFF.